Listed below are T cell receptor beta chains from one sample, sequenced in a study of human T cells and chemical hapten exposure. MiXCR, applied by TCRdb to the 5' RACE reads, yields one record per CDR3 protein. The repertoire consists of roughly 81,000 distinct CDR3 sequences, with approximately 8% occurring once and the leading ten covering under 3%. The receptors originated from a male donor in good health. The CDR3 runs from the conserved cysteine through the conserved F or W. Fields, in order: D gene, V gene, J gene, clone size, CDR3 DNA, CDR3 protein. D genes are given only for firm matches. Some rows mark clone size as missing; the rest say once, few, many or name a class of expanded clone.

>NA|TRBV4-2|TRBJ1-5|many
TGTGCCAGCAGCCAAGAAGCGGCGGGGATGAATCAGCCCCAGCATTTT
CASSQEAAGMNQPQHF
>TRBD1|TRBV18|TRBJ1-2|NA
TGTGCCAGCTCACCAAGGACAGGGAACTATGGCTACACCTTC
CASSPRTGNYGYTF
>NA|TRBV6-1|TRBJ2-1|many
TGTGCCAGCACCGGATTTGAGCAGTTCTTC
CASTGFEQFF
>NA|TRBV12-3/TRBV12-4|TRBJ1-2|many
TGTGCCAGCAGTTTTTTCGCGGGGGAGAACTATGGCTACACCTTC
CASSFFAGENYGYTF
>NA|TRBV6-5|TRBJ2-7|few
TGTGCCAGCAGCCCAGTGGACGCTCGACCCTACGAGCAGTACTTC
CASSPVDARPYEQYF
>NA|TRBV6-5|TRBJ1-2|few
TGTGCCAGCAGGAGATCACAGGGTTCTAACTATGGCTACACCTTC
CASRRSQGSNYGYTF
>NA|TRBV27|TRBJ2-7|many
TGTGCCAGCAGCGCGCTGGACAGACCGTACGAGCAGTACTTC
CASSALDRPYEQYF
>NA|TRBV5-1|TRBJ1-1|few
TGCGCCAGCAGCTTGGCCCGGGCACCGAACACTGAAGCTTTCTTT
CASSLARAPNTEAFF
>TRBD1|TRBV20-1|TRBJ1-5|few
TGCAGTGCTAGACCCGGGGACAGGGATAATCAGCCCCAGCATTTT
CSARPGDRDNQPQHF
>NA|TRBV11-1|TRBJ1-1|few
TGTGCCAGCAGCGCGTACACTGAAGCTTTCTTT
CASSAYTEAFF
>NA|TRBV20-1|TRBJ2-3|NA
TGCAGTGCGCGACGGGACTCCGAAGATACGCAGTATTTT
CSARRDSEDTQYF
>NA|TRBV6-1|TRBJ1-2|NA
TGTGCCAGCAGCCTCCGGACAGCTGATAACTATGGCTACACCTTC
CASSLRTADNYGYTF
>NA|TRBV29-1|TRBJ1-1|many
TGCAGCGCCAGGGGAAAAGCCACTGAAGCTTTCTTT
CSARGKATEAFF
>TRBD2|TRBV2|TRBJ2-5|few
TGTGCCAGCAGCGGACTAGCGGGAGGGAAACAAGAGACCCAGTACTTC
CASSGLAGGKQETQYF
>TRBD1|TRBV12-3/TRBV12-4|TRBJ1-5|few
TGTGCCAGCAGCACTGGGGGACAGGGCAATCAGCCCCAGCATTTT
CASSTGGQGNQPQHF
>TRBD1|TRBV7-9|TRBJ2-7|many
TGTGCCAGCAGCTACGGACAGGGAGCCACCTACGAGCAGTACTTC
CASSYGQGATYEQYF
>NA|TRBV12-3/TRBV12-4|TRBJ2-7|NA
TGTGCCAGCAGTTTAGAATCCCCAACCAGTTACGAGCAGTACTTC
CASSLESPTSYEQYF
>TRBD2|TRBV3-1|TRBJ2-7|many
TGTGCCAGCAGCCACGCACTAGCGGGAGGTCCGTACGAGCAGTACTTC
CASSHALAGGPYEQYF
>TRBD2|TRBV3-1|TRBJ2-1|NA
TGTGCCAGCAGCCAAGAGGGACTAGTGGGCTCCTACAATGAGCAGTTCTTC
CASSQEGLVGSYNEQFF
>NA|TRBV2|TRBJ1-4|NA
TGTGCCAGCAGTGAAATCGGGCATACACCCGAAAAACTGTTTTTT
CASSEIGHTPEKLFF
>TRBD2|TRBV7-3|TRBJ2-3|many
TGTGCCAGCAGCTCTACAGCTTCTAGCGGGGGGGCCCATACGCAGTATTTT
CASSSTASSGGAHTQYF
>NA|TRBV12-3/TRBV12-4|TRBJ1-5|few
TGTGCCAGCAGAGAGGGGCCCCAGGGACAGCCCCAGCATTTT
CASREGPQGQPQHF
>TRBD2|TRBV5-1|TRBJ2-3|many
TGCGCCAGCAGCACCCTTCTACGGACTAGCGGGAAGTCTAGCACAGATACGCAGTATTTT
CASSTLLRTSGKSSTDTQYF
>TRBD2|TRBV5-1|TRBJ2-7|NA
TGCGCCAGCAGCCAAGCGGGGAACCCGGAGGGGGAGCAGTACTTC
CASSQAGNPEGEQYF
>NA|TRBV2|TRBJ1-1|many
TGTGCCAGCTCTCTACAGGGAGTCGTCACTGAAGCTTTCTTT
CASSLQGVVTEAFF
>TRBD1|TRBV7-2|TRBJ2-3|many
TGTGCCAGCAGCGAAGGGGGCAGGGGCACAGATACGCAGTATTTT
CASSEGGRGTDTQYF
>TRBD2|TRBV29-1|TRBJ2-1|many
TGCAGCGTTGAGGGACTAGCGAGCAATGAGCAGTTCTTC
CSVEGLASNEQFF
>TRBD2|TRBV15|TRBJ2-3|many
TGTGCCACCAGCGGTAGCGGGGGGGCTACAGATACGCAGTATTTT
CATSGSGGATDTQYF
>NA|TRBV7-9|TRBJ2-1|NA
TGTGCCAGCAGCTCCGAAACTAGTCGCTCCTACAATGAGCAGTTCTTC
CASSSETSRSYNEQFF
>TRBD1|TRBV12-3/TRBV12-4|TRBJ1-5|NA
TGTGCCAGCAGTCCCCAGGGACAGGGTGATCAGCCCCAGCATTTT
CASSPQGQGDQPQHF
>NA|TRBV5-4|TRBJ2-1|NA
TGTGCCAGCAGCTTGGCTCGCCTATCTGCTGACAATGAGCAGTTCTTC
CASSLARLSADNEQFF
>TRBD1|TRBV12-3/TRBV12-4|TRBJ1-3|many
TGTGCCAGCAGTTTAGGCCTTACAGGGGCCAATAGAAACACCATATATTTT
CASSLGLTGANRNTIYF
>TRBD2|TRBV7-8|TRBJ2-1|few
TGTGCCAGCACCCTTACTAGCGGGAGATTTGACGAGCAGTTCTTC
CASTLTSGRFDEQFF
>TRBD1|TRBV4-3|TRBJ1-1|many
TGCGCCAGCAGCCAACGACAGGGGGCCGCTGAAGCTTTCTTT
CASSQRQGAAEAFF
>NA|TRBV6-5|TRBJ2-1|many
TGTGCCAGCACCCCCATTTCTGCGGATCTCTACAATGAGCAGTTCTTC
CASTPISADLYNEQFF
>TRBD1|TRBV20-1|TRBJ2-2|NA
TGCAGTGCTGGGACAGGGGCGAACACCGGGGAGCTGTTTTTT
CSAGTGANTGELFF
>NA|TRBV20-1|TRBJ1-2|few
TGCAGTGCTATAGGGGGAGGCCACGACTACACCTTC
CSAIGGGHDYTF
>NA|TRBV7-6|TRBJ2-3|many
TGTGCCAGCAGCTTAACTAGGACTTTCACAGATACGCAGTATTTT
CASSLTRTFTDTQYF
>NA|TRBV27|TRBJ2-5|NA
TGTGCCAGCAGTTTGAGGGAGCTGGAGACCCAGTACTTC
CASSLRELETQYF
>NA|TRBV7-8|TRBJ1-1|NA
TGTGCCAGCAGCACAGCCGCGGGTCTCACTGAAGCTTTCTTT
CASSTAAGLTEAFF
>TRBD1|TRBV5-4|TRBJ1-1|many
TGTGCCAGCAGCTTACCCAGGGGGGAGGGCACTGAAGCTTTCTTT
CASSLPRGEGTEAFF
>NA|TRBV13|TRBJ2-2|few
TGTGCCAGCAGCCCGACTGGGGCAGGGGACACCGGGGAGCTGTTTTTT
CASSPTGAGDTGELFF
>NA|TRBV11-2|TRBJ1-1|many
TGTGCCAGCAGCTTAGTGCGTCGAGGGAAGGGCACTGAAGCTTTCTTT
CASSLVRRGKGTEAFF
>TRBD1|TRBV24-1|TRBJ2-5|many
TGTGCCACCAGTGATTCTGACAGGGAAGAGACCCAGTACTTC
CATSDSDREETQYF
>NA|TRBV20-1|TRBJ1-5|many
TGCAGTGCGATGGAAGGAAATCAGCCCCAGCATTTT
CSAMEGNQPQHF
>NA|TRBV6-2/TRBV6-3|TRBJ1-2|NA
TGTGCCAGCAGGCCGAGTGTCACCTATGGCTACACCTTC
CASRPSVTYGYTF
>NA|TRBV4-2|TRBJ1-1|many
TGTGCCAGCAGCCCCCTAGGGCGCAACACTGAAGCTTTCTTT
CASSPLGRNTEAFF
>NA|TRBV9|TRBJ1-5|NA
TGTGCCAGCGGGAGGGGCCGAGATCAGCCCCAGCATTTT
CASGRGRDQPQHF
>NA|TRBV10-3|TRBJ1-1|few
TGTGCCATCAGTGAGTCGGGGGCGGGGGGGTCTGAAGCTTTCTTT
CAISESGAGGSEAFF
>TRBD1|TRBV6-2/TRBV6-3|TRBJ2-7|NA
TGTGCCAGCAGTCCGACAGGGGCAACCTACGAGCAGTACTTC
CASSPTGATYEQYF
>NA|TRBV7-9|TRBJ2-1|many
TGTGCCAGCAGCTCTGCCCGAACCATCCGGGACGGCAACAATGAGCAGTTCTTC
CASSSARTIRDGNNEQFF
>NA|TRBV12-3/TRBV12-4|TRBJ1-1|few
TGTGCCAGCAGTCCCATTGGGTTCACTGAAGCTTTCTTT
CASSPIGFTEAFF
>TRBD1|TRBV7-3|TRBJ1-1|few
TGTGCCAGCAGCTTGGGCACAGGGGAAGGGAACACTGAAGCTTTCTTT
CASSLGTGEGNTEAFF
>TRBD1|TRBV6-5|TRBJ1-1|few
TGTGCCAGCAGCCCGACAGGGGGCCGACGAAACACTGAAGCTTTCTTT
CASSPTGGRRNTEAFF
>NA|TRBV29-1|TRBJ2-2|few
TGCAGCGTGGAATCCCCGGGCACCGGGGAGCTGTTTTTT
CSVESPGTGELFF
>NA|TRBV4-2|TRBJ1-3|NA
TGTGCCAGCAGCCAAGCCGGAGGCTCCTCTGGAAACACCATATATTTT
CASSQAGGSSGNTIYF
>TRBD1|TRBV30|TRBJ1-1|NA
TGTGCCTGGGAGGACAGGAGCTCTGAAGCTTTCTTT
CAWEDRSSEAFF